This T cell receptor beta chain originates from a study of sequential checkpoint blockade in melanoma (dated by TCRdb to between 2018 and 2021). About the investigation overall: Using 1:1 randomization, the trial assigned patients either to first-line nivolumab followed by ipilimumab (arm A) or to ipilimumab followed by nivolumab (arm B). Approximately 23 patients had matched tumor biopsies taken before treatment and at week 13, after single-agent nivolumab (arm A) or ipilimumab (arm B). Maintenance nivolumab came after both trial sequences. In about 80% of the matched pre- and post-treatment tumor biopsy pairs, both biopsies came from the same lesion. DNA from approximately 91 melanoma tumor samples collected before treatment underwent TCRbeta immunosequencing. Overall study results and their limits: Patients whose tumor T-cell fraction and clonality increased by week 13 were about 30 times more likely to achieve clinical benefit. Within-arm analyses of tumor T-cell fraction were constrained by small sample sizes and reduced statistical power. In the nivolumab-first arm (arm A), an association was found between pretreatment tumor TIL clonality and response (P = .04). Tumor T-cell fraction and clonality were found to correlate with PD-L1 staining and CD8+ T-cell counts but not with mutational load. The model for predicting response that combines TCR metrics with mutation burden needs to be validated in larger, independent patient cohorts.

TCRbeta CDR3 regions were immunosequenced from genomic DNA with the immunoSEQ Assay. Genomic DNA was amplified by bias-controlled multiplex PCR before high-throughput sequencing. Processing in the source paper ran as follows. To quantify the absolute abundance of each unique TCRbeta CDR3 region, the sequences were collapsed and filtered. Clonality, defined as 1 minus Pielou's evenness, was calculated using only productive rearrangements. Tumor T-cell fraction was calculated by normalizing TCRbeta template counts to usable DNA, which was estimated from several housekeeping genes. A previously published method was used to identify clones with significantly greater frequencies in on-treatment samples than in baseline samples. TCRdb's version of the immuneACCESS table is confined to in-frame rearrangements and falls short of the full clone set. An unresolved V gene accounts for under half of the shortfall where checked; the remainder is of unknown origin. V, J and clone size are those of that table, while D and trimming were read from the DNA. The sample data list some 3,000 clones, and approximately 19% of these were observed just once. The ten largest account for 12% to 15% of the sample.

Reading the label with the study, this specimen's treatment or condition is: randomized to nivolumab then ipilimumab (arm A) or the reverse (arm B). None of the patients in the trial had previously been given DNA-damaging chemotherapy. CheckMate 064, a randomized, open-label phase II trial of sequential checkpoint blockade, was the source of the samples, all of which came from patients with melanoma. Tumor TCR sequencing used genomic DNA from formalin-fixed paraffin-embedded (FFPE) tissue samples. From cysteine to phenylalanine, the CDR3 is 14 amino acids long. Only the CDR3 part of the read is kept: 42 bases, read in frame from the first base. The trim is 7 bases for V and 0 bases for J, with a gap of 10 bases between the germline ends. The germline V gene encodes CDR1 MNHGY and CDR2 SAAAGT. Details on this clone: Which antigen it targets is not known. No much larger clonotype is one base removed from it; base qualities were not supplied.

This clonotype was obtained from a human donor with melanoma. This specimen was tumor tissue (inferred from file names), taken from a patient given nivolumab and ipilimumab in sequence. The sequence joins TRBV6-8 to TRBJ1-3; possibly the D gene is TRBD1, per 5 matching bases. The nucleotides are TGTGCCAGCATGCAGGGATCCTCTGGAAACACCATATATTTT. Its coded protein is CASMQGSSGNTIYF.